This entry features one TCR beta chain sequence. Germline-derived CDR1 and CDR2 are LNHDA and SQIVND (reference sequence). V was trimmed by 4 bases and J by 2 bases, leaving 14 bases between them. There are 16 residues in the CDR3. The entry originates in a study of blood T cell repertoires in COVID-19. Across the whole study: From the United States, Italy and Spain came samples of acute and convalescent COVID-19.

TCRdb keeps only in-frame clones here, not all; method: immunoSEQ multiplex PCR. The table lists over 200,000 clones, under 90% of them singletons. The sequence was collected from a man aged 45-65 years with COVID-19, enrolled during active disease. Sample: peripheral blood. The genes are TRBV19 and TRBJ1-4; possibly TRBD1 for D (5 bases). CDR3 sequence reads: CASSRQDQGTNEKLFF. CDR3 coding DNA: TGTGCCAGTAGTAGGCAGGACCAGGGCACTAATGAAAAACTGTTTTTT.